The 5 T cell receptor beta chains below come from one sample, sequenced in a study of response to subunit inactivated influenza vaccine. TCRdb reanalysed the RT-PCR reads using MiXCR and keeps one entry per CDR3 protein. The sample yields roughly 650,000 distinct CDR3 sequences, 12% to 15% seen once. The sample was PBMCs from blood, taken 14 days before vaccination. The receptors here all came from a man between 45 and 60 years old who received an inactivated influenza vaccine.

The gene calls are TRBV12-3 or TRBV12-4 and TRBJ2-5; D unclear. The CDR3 consists of 13 residues. V shed 1 base and J shed 0 bases, with 3 bases lying between them. The CDR3 reads CASSLVHQETQYF. Here the CDR3 DNA reads TGTGCCAGCAGTTTAGTCCACCAAGAGACCCAGTACTTC.

This clonotype showed up just a few times. This chain connects TRBV18 to TRBJ2-7; 7 bases fit TRBD1. The CDR3 has 12 residues. Germline V gene lookup returns CDR1 KGHSH and CDR2 LQKENI. V shed 6 bases and J 7 bases; nucleotides not matched to a gene: 6. The CDR3 DNA follows: TGTGCCAGCTCGTACGGGACAGAAGAGCAGTACTTC. This codes for CASSYGTEEQYF.

V gene TRBV7-9 combines with J gene TRBJ1-5, with D hard to call. The CDR3 spans 12 residues. Germline loops: CDR1 SEHNR, CDR2 FQNEAQ (reference sequence). The ends were cut back, 4 bases at V and 3 bases at J, with 4 bases in the middle. This CDR3 is CASSYYNQPQHF. The CDR3 DNA follows: TGTGCCAGCAGCTACTACAATCAGCCCCAGCATTTT.

This chain links TRBV15 with TRBJ2-3; 8 nucleotides align to TRBD2. V shed 1 base, J shed 2 bases, and the junction held 5 bases outside the gene matches. Germline CDR1 LNHNV, CDR2 YYDKDF (reference sequence). The CDR3 has 16 residues. This CDR3 reads CATSRGIAGPTDTQYF. The CDR3, as DNA: TGTGCCACCAGCAGAGGGATAGCGGGGCCCACAGATACGCAGTATTTT.

This clonotype was detected only a few times. This chain connects TRBV10-3 to TRBJ2-1; 12 bases fit TRBD2. The CDR3 has 15 amino acids. Germline CDR1 and CDR2: ENHRY and SYGVKD. Trimming took 6 bases from V and 2 from J; bases not matched to a gene: 2. CDR3 amino acids: CAIRRTSGTYNEQFF. DNA of the CDR3: TGTGCCATCAGACGGACTAGCGGGACCTACAATGAGCAGTTCTTC.